The present TCR beta chain was sequenced within a study of blood T cell repertoires in COVID-19. Study-level information: T cells, B-cell-depleted T cells, or PBMCs provided the cDNA or gDNA that served as material.

TCRdb keeps only in-frame clones here, not all; method: immunoSEQ multiplex PCR. Found here are 150,000 or so clones, about 76% of them singletons; the top ten hold approximately 5.2%. CDR1 is LGHDT, CDR2 YNNKEL, per germline (reference sequence). The CDR3 loop spans 13 amino acids. Trimming left V 5 bases short and J 1 base short, with 7 bases between. Enrolled during active infection, Seattle patients were then followed longitudinally. This chain joins TRBV3-1 (or the pseudogene TRBV3-2) and TRBJ2-3, with D maybe TRBD1 (5 bases). This TCR was sampled from a woman in her sixties or seventies with COVID-19, enrolled during active disease. Sample: peripheral blood. DNA of the CDR3: TGTGCCAGCAGCTTACAGGGCACAGATACGCAGTATTTT. Protein product: CASSLQGTDTQYF.